The T cell receptor beta chain under discussion was sequenced for a study of type 1 and type 2 diabetes patients. Germline trimming cut 7 bases from V and 8 bases from J; bases unmatched to any gene: 6. The V gene's germline CDR1 is WNHNN and CDR2 SYGVQD (reference sequence). This CDR3 contains 13 residues. This clonotype was found once. PCR was run on genomic DNA. Multiplex PCR with 30 forward and 13 reverse primers amplified the TCR beta CDR3. TCRdb fed the multiplex PCR reads into MiXCR, producing one record per CDR3 protein. Among fewer than 300,000 distinct CDR3 sequences, roughly 50% were seen once, and the ten largest hold approximately 13%.

This clonotype was obtained from a man between 18 and 29 years old with type 2 diabetes. The specimen sequenced was peripheral blood mononuclear cells (PBMCs). The chain carries TRBV10-1 and TRBJ1-2; 11 bases map to TRBD1. This chain's CDR3 is CASMWDRGGGYTF. CDR3 bases: TGCGCCAGCATGTGGGACAGGGGGGGGGGCTACACCTTC.